The next 2 T cell receptor beta chains were all read from a single sample in a study of CXCR3-negative and CXCR3-positive naive CD8 T cells. The study made its TRB cDNA libraries by 5' RACE, adding UMI labels. TCRdb re-called the 5' RACE reads; one entry per CDR3 protein, DNA not given. The sample table sets out about 43,000 distinct CDR3 sequences. The sequencing input was memory CD8+ T cells from blood. Receptors originate from a human donor in good health. Some clones in this sample may be carry-over from other donors' samples.

V and J are TRBV20-1 and TRBJ2-1. Germline V gene data show CDR1 as DFQATT and CDR2 as SNEGSKA (reference sequence). This CDR3 has 11 amino acids. The CDR3 is CSASPLGEQFF.

The chain links TRBV6-5 to TRBJ1-5; TCRdb designates TRBD1, a call that cannot be tested without DNA. The germline V gene encodes CDR1 MNHEY and CDR2 SVGAGI. The CDR3 has 14 amino acids. This CDR3 reads CASSYEGVSQPQHF.